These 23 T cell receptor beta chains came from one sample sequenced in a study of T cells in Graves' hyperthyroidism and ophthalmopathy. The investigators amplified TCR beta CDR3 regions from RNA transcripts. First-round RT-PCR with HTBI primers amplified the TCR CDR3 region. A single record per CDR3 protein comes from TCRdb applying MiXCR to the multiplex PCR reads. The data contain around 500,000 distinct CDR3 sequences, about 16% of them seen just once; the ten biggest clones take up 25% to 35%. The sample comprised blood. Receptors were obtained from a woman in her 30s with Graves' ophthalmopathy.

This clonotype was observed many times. CDR3 amino acids: CASSLLGPSYNEQFF. Here the CDR3 DNA reads TGTGCCAGCAGCTTACTTGGGCCGTCCTACAATGAGCAGTTCTTC. This chain links TRBV7-9 with TRBJ2-1; D is unclear. With 2 bases removed from V and 1 base from J, the gap between germline ends came to 9 bases. Germline CDR1 is SEHNR and CDR2 is FQNEAQ (reference sequence). This CDR3 contains 15 residues.

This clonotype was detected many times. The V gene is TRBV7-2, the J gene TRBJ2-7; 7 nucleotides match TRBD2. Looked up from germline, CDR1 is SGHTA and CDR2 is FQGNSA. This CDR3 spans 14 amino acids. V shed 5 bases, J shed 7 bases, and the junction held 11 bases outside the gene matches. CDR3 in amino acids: CASSPAGTWGEQYF. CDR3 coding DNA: TGTGCCAGCAGCCCAGCGGGGACTTGGGGGGAGCAGTACTTC.

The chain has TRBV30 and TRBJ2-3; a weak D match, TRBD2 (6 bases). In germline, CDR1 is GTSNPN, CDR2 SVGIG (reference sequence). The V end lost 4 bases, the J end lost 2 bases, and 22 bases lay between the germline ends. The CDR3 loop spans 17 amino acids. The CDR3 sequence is CAWTRGASARNTDTQYF. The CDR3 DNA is TGTGCCTGGACCCGAGGGGCTAGCGCCCGCAACACAGATACGCAGTATTTT.

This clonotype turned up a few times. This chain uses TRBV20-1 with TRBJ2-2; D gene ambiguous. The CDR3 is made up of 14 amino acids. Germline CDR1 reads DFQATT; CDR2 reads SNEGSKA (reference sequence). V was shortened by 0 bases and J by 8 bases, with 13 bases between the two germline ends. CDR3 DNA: TGCAGTGCTAGAGATGGCCCCTTCACAGGGGAGCTGTTTTTT. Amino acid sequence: CSARDGPFTGELFF.

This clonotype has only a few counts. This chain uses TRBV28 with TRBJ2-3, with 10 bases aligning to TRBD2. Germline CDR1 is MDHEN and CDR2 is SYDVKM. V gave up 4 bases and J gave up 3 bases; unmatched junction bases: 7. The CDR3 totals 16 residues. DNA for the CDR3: TGTGCCAGCAGTTCCCCTTCTAGCGGGAGTACAGATACGCAGTATTTT. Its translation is CASSSPSSGSTDTQYF. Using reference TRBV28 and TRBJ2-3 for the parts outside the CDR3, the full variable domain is DVKVTQSSRYLVKRTGEKVFLECVQDMDHENMFWYRQDPGLGLRLIYFSYDVKMKEKGDIPEGYSVSREKKERFSLILESASTNQTSMYLCASSSPSSGSTDTQYFGPGTRLTVL.

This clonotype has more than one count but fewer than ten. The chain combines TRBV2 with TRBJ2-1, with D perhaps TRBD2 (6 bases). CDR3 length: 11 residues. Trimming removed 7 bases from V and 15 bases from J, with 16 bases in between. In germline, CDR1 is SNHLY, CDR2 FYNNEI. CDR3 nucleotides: TGTGCCAGCAATGGGGGACGGGGGACGTTCTTC. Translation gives CASNGGRGTFF. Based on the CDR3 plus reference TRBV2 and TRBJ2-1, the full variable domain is EPEVTQTPSHQVTQMGQEVILRCVPISNHLYFYWYRQILGQKVEFLVSFYNNEISEKSEIFDDQFSVERPDGSNFTLKIRSTKLEDSAMYFCASNGGRGTFFGPGTRLTVL.

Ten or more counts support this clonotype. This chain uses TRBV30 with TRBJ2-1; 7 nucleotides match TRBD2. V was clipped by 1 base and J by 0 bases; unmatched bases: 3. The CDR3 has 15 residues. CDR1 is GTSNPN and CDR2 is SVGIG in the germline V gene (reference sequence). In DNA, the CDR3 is TGTGCCTGGAGTGATTTAGCGGGCTCCTACAATGAGCAGTTCTTC. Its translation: CAWSDLAGSYNEQFF.

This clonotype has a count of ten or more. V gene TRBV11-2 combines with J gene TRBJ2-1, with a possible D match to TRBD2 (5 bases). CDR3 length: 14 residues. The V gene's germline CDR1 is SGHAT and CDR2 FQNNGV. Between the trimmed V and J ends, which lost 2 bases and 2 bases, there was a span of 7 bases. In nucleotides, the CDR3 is TGTGCCAGCAGCTTAAACGGGGCCTACAATGAGCAGTTCTTC. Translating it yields CASSLNGAYNEQFF.

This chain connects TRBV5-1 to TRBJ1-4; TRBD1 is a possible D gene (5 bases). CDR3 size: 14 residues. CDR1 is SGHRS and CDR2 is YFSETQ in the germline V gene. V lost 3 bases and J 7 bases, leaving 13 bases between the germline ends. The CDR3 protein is CASSWEGRGEKLFF. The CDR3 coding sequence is TGCGCCAGCAGCTGGGAGGGGCGCGGTGAAAAACTGTTTTTT. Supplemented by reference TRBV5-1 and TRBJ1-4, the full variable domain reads KAGVTQTPRYLIKTRGQQVTLSCSPISGHRSVSWYQQTPGQGLQFLFEYFSETQRNKGNFPGRFSGRQFSNSRSEMNVSTLELGDSALYLCASSWEGRGEKLFFGSGTQLSVL.

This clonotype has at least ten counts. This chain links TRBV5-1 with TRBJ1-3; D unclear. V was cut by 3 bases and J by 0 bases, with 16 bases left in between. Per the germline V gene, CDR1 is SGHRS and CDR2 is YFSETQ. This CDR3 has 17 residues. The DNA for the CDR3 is TGCGCCAGCAGCTCGGGCCCCGTTGAAATCTCTGGAAACACCATATATTTT. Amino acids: CASSSGPVEISGNTIYF.

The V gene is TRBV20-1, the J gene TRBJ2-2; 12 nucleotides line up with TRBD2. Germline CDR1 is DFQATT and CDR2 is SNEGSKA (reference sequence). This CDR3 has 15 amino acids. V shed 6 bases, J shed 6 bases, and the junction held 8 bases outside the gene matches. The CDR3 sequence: CSAFGLAGLAGELFF. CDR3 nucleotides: TGCAGTGCCTTCGGACTAGCGGGACTCGCCGGGGAGCTGTTTTTT.

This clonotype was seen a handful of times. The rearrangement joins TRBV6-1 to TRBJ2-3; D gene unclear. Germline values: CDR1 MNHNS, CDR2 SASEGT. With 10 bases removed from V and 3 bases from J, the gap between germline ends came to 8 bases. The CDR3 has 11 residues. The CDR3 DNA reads TGTGCCACCGGAGTGACAGATACGCAGTATTTT. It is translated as CATGVTDTQYF.

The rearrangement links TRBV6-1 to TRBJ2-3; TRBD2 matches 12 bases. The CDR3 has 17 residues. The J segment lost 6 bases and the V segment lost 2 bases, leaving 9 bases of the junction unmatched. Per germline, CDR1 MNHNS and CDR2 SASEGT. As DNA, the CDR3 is TGTGCCAGCAGTGAATACTCGACTAGCGGGAGTGGGGATACGCAGTATTTT. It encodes CASSEYSTSGSGDTQYF.

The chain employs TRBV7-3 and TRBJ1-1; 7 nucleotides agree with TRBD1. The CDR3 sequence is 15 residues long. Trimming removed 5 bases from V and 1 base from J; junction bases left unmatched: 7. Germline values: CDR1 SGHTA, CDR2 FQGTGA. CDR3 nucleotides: TGTGCCAGCAGCACACAGGGGAGGGGGAACACTGAAGCTTTCTTT. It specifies CASSTQGRGNTEAFF.

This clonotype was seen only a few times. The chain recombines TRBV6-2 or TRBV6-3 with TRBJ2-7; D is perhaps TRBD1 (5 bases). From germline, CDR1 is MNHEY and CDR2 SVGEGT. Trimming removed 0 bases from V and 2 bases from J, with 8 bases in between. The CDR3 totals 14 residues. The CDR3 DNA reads TGTGCCAGCAGTTACTCGAGACAGACCTACGAGCAGTACTTC. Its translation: CASSYSRQTYEQYF.

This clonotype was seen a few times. The CDR3 DNA is TGCGCCAGCAGCCATTTGTCTAATGAAAAACTGTTTTTT. Amino acids: CASSHLSNEKLFF. The rearrangement links TRBV4-1 to TRBJ1-4; D gene unclear. V lost 3 bases and J 3 bases, leaving 5 bases between the germline ends. The germline V gene encodes CDR1 MGHRA and CDR2 YSYEKL. The CDR3 has 13 residues.

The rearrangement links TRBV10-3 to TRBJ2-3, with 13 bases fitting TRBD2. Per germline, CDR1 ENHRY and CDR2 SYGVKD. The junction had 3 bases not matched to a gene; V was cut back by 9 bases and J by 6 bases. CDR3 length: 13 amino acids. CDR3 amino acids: CAMGLAGQDTQYF. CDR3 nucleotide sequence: TGTGCCATGGGACTAGCGGGACAGGATACGCAGTATTTT.

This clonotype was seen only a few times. In DNA, the CDR3 is TGTGCCAGCAGCCCAGGGACTTTGAACACCGGGGAGCTGTTTTTT. The encoded protein is CASSPGTLNTGELFF. The chain links TRBV3-1 to TRBJ2-2, with a possible D match to TRBD2 (6 bases). Germline CDR1 and CDR2: LGHDT and YNNKEL (reference sequence). The CDR3 runs to 15 residues. The V end was cut by 4 bases, the J end by 1 base, with 10 bases between.

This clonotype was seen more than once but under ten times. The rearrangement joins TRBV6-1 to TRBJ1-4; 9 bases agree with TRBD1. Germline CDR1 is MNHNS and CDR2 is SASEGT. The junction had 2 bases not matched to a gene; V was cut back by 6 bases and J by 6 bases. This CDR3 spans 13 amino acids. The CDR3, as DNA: TGTGCCAGCAGAGACAGGGGGGATGAAAAACTGTTTTTT. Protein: CASRDRGDEKLFF.

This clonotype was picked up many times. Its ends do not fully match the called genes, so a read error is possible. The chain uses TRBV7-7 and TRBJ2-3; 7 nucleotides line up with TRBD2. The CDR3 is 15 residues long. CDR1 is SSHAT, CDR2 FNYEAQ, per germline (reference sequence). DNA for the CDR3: TGTGCTAGCAGCTATCAGGCGGGAGCGGCAGATACGCAGTATTTT. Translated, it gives CASSYQAGAADTQYF. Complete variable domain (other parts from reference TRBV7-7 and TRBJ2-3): GAGVSQSPRYKVTKRGQDVTLRCDPISSHATLYWYQQALGQGPEFLTYFNYEAQPDKSGLPSDRFSAERPEGSISTLTIQRTEQRDSAMYRCASSYQAGAADTQYFGPGTRLTVL.

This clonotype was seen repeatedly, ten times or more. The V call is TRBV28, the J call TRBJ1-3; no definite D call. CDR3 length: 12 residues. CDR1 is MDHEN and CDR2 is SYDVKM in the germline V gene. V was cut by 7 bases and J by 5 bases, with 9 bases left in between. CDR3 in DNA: TGTGCCAGCACCTCGGAACGAAACACCATATATTTT. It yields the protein CASTSERNTIYF.

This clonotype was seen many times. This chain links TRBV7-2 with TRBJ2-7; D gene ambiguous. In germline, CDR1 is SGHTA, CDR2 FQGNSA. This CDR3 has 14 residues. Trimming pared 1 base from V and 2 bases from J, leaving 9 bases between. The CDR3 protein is CASSLDNRAYEQYF. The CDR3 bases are TGTGCCAGCAGCTTAGATAACAGAGCCTACGAGCAGTACTTC.

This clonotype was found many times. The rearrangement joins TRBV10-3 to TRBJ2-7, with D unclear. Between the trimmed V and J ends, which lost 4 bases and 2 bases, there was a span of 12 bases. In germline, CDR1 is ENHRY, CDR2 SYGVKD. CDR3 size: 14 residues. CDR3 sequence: CAISAGRTTYEQYF. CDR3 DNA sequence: TGTGCCATCAGTGCTGGTAGAACAACCTACGAGCAGTACTTC.